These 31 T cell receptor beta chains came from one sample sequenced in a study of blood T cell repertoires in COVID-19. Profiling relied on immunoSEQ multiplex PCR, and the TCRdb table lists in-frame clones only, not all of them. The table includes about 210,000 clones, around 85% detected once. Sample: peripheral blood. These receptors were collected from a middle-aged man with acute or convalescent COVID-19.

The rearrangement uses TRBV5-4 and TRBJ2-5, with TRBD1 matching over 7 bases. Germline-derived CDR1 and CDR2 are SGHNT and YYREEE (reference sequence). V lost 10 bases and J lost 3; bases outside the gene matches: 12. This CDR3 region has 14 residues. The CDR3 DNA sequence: TGTGCCTCCTCCCGATCAGGGACAGAAGAGACCCAGTACTTC. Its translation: CASSRSGTEETQYF.

The CDR3 nucleotides read TGTGCCAGCAGCTTTAGCGGGAGCGGAGAGACCCAGTACTTC. As protein: CASSFSGSGETQYF. J is TRBJ2-5 and V is TRBV7-2; 9 nucleotides match TRBD2. V was clipped by 3 bases and J by 4 bases; unmatched bases: 3. The CDR3 totals 14 residues. Per the germline V gene, CDR1 is SGHTA and CDR2 is FQGNSA. The variable domain in full, with the rest retrieved from reference TRBV7-2 and TRBJ2-5, is GAGVSQSPSNKVTEKGKDVELRCDPISGHTALYWYRQSLGQGLEFLIYFQGNSAPDKSGLPSDRFSAERTGGSVSTLTIQRTQQEDSAVYLCASSFSGSGETQYFGPGTRLLVL.

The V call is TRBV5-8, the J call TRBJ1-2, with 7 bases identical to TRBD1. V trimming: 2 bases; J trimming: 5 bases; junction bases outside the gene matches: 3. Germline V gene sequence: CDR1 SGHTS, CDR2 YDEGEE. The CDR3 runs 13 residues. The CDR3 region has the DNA TGTGCCAGCAGCTTACAGGGGTTATATGGCTACACCTTC. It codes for CASSLQGLYGYTF.

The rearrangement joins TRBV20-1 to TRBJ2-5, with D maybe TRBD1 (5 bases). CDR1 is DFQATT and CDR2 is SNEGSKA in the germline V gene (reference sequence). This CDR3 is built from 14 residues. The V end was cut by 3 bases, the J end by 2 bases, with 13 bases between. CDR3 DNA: TGCAGTGCTAGTGGCGGACAAATTCAAGAGACCCAGTACTTC. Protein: CSASGGQIQETQYF.

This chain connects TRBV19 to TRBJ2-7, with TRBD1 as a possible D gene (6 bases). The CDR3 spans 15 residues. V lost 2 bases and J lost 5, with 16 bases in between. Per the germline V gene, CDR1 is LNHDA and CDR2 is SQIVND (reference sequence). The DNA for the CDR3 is TGTGCCAGTAGTATATTCGCACAGGGCGAAGACGAGCAGTACTTC. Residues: CASSIFAQGEDEQYF.

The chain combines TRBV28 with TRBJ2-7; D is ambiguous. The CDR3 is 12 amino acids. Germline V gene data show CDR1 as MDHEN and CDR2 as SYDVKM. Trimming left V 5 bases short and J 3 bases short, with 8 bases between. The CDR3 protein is CASSPVIYEQYF. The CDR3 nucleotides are TGTGCCAGCAGTCCAGTTATCTACGAGCAGTACTTC.

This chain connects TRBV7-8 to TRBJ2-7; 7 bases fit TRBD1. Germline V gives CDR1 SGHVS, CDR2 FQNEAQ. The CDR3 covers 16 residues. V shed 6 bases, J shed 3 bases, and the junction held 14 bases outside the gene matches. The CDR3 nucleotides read TGTGCCAGCAGTCCTTGGACCGGGACAGTCTACTACGAGCAGTACTTC. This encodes CASSPWTGTVYYEQYF.

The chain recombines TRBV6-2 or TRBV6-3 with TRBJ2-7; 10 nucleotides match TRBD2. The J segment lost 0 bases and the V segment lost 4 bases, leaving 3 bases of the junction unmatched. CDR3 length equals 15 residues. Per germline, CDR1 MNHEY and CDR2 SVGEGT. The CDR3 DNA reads TGTGCCAGCAGTTGGACTAGCGGAGCCTCCTACGAGCAGTACTTC. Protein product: CASSWTSGASYEQYF.

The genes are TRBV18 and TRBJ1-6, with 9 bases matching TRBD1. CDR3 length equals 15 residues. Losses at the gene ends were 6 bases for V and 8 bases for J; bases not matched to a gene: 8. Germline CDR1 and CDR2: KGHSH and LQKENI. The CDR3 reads CASSFDRGRDSPLHF. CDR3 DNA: TGTGCCAGCTCGTTCGACAGGGGGAGAGATTCACCCCTCCACTTT. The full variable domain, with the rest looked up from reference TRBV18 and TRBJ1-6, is NAGVMQNPRHLVRRRGQEARLRCSPMKGHSHVYWYRQLPEEGLKFMVYLQKENIIDESGMPKERFSAEFPKEGPSILRIQQVVRGDSAAYFCASSFDRGRDSPLHFGNGTRLTVT.

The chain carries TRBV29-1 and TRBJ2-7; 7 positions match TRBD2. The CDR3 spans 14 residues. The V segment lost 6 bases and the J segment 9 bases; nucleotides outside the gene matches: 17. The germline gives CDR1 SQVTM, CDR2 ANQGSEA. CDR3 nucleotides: TGCAGCGTGGGGCCTACTAGCAAGCGGGGAGTGCAGTACTTC. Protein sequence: CSVGPTSKRGVQYF.

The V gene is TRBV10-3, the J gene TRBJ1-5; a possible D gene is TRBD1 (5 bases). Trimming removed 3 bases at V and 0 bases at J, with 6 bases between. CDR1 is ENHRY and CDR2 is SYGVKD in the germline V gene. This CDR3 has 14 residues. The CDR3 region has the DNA TGTGCCATCAGTGAAGGGGTTAGCAATCAGCCCCAGCATTTT. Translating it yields CAISEGVSNQPQHF.

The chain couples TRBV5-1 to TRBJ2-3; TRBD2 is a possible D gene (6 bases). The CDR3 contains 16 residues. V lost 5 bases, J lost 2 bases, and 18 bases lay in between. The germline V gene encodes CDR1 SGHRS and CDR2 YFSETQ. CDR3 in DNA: TGCGCCAGCAGTCCCGGGCGGGGCGATTTCACAGATACGCAGTATTTT. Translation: CASSPGRGDFTDTQYF.

The CDR3, as DNA: TGTGCCACCAGCAGAACCCCGGGACACCTCTCCTACGAGCAGTACTTC. Translating gives CATSRTPGHLSYEQYF. The chain couples TRBV15 to TRBJ2-7; weak D call: TRBD1 (6 bases). Germline CDR1 is LNHNV and CDR2 is YYDKDF (reference sequence). The CDR3 loop spans 16 amino acids. Trimming stripped 2 bases from V and 0 bases from J, with 14 bases between.

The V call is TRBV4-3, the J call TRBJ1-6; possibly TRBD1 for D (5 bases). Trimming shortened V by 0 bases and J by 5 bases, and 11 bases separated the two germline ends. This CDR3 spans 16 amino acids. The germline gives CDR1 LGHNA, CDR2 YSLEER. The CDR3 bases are TGCGCCAGCAGCCAAGATATCCAGGGAAATAATTCACCCCTCCACTTT. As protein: CASSQDIQGNNSPLHF.

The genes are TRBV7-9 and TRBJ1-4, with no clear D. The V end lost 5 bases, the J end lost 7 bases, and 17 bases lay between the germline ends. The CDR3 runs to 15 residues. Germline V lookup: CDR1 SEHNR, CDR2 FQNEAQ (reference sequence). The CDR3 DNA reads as TGTGCCAGCAGCAACTCCTCAGGTGGTAGTGAAAAACTGTTTTTT. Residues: CASSNSSGGSEKLFF.

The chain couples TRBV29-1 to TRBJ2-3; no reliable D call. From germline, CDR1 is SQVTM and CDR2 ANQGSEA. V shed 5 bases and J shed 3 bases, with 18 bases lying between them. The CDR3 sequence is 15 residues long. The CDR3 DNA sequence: TGCAGCGTTCACCTCTTAGAGTCCTTTACAGATACGCAGTATTTT. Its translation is CSVHLLESFTDTQYF.

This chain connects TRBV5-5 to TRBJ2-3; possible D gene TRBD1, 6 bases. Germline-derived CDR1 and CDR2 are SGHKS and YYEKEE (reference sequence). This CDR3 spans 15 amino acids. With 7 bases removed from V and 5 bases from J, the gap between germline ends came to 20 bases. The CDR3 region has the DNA TGTGCCAGCCTGGAAGGGGGATTATGGGGAGATACGCAGTATTTT. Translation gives CASLEGGLWGDTQYF.

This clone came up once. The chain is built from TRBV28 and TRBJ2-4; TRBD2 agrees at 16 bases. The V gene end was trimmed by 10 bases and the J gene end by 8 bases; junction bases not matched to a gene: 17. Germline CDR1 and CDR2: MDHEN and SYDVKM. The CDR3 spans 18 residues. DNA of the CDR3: TGTGCCATCCAAGGGGGGACTAGCGGGAGGGCTCCTCGACACATTCAGTACTTC. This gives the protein CAIQGGTSGRAPRHIQYF.

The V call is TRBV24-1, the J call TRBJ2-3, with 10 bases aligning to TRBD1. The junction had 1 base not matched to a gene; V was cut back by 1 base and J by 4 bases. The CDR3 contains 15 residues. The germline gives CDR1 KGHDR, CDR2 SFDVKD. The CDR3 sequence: CATSDLGQGADTQYF. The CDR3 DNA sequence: TGTGCCACCAGTGATTTAGGACAGGGGGCAGATACGCAGTATTTT.

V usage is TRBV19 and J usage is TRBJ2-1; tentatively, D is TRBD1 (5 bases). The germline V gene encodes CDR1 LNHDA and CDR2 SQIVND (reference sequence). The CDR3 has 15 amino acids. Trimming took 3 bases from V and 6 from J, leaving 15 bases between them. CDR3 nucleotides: TGTGCCAGTAGTATGGTGTCAGGGCCCGCCAATGAGCAGTTCTTC. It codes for CASSMVSGPANEQFF.

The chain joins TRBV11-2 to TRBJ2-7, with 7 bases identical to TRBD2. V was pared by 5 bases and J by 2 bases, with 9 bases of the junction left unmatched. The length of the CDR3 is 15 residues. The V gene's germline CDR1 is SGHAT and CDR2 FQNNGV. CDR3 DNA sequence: TGTGCCAGCAGCAGGGAGGGGACGGTGACCTACGAGCAGTACTTC. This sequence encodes CASSREGTVTYEQYF.

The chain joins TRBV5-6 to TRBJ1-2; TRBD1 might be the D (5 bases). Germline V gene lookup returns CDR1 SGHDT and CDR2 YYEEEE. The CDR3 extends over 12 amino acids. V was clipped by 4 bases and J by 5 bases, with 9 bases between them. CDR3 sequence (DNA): TGTGCCAGCAGCCCGGGGGAGTATGGCTACACCTTC. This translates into CASSPGEYGYTF.

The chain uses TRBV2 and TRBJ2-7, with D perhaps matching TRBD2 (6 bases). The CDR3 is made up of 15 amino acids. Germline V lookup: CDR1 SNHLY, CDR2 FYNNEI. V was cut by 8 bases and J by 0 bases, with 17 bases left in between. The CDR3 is CASGAGQRSSYEQYF. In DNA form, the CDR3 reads TGTGCCAGCGGGGCGGGGCAGCGGAGCTCCTACGAGCAGTACTTC.

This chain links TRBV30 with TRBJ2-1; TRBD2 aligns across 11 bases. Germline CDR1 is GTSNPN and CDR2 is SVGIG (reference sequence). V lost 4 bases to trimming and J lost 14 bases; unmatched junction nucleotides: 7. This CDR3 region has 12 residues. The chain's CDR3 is CAWTGSGGAEFF. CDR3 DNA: TGTGCCTGGACGGGTAGCGGGGGGGCGGAGTTCTTC.

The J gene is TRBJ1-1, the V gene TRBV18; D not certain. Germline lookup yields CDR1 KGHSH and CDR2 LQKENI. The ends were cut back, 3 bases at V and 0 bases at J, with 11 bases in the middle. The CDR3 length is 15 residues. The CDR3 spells CASSPSGEMNTEAFF. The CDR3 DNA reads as TGTGCCAGCTCACCCTCGGGTGAAATGAACACTGAAGCTTTCTTT.

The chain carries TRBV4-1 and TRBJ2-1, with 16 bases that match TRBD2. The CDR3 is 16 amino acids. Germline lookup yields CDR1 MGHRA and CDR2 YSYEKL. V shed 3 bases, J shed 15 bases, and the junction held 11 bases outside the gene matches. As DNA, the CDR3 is TGCGCCAGCAGCCAGCTACCGGGACTAGCGGGGGGGGAGGGGTTCTTC. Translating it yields CASSQLPGLAGGEGFF.

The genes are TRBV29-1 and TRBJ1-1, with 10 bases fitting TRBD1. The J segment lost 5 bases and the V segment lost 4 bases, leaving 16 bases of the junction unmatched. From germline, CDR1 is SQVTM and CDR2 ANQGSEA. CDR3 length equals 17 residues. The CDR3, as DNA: TGCAGCGTTGCTACGTTCGGGACAGGGGAAAGGAGGACTGAAGCTTTCTTT. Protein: CSVATFGTGERRTEAFF.

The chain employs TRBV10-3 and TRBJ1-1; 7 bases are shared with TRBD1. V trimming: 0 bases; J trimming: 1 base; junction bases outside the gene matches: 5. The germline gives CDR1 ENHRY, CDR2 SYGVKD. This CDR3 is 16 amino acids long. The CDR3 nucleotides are TGTGCCATCAGTGAGTCTTCGGGACAGACGAACACTGAAGCTTTCTTT. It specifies CAISESSGQTNTEAFF.

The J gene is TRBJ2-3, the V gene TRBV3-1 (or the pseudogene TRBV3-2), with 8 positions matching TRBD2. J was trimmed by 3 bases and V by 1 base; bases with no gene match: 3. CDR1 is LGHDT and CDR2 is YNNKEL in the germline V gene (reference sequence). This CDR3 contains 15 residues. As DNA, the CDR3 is TGTGCCAGCAGCCAAGGACTAGCGTGGACAGATACGCAGTATTTT. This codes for CASSQGLAWTDTQYF.

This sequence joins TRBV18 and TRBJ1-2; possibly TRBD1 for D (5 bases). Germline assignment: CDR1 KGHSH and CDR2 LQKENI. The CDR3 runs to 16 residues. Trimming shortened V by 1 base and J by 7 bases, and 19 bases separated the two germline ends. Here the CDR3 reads CASSPLPDILRGGYTF. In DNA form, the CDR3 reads TGTGCCAGCTCACCACTTCCGGACATTTTACGCGGTGGCTACACCTTC.

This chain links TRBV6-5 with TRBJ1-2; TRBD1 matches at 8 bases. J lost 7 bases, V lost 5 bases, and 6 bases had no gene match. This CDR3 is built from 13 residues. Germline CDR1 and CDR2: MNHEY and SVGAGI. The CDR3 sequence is CASSPDRVAGYTF. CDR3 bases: TGTGCCAGCAGTCCGGACAGGGTTGCTGGCTACACCTTC.